This T cell receptor (beta chain) was captured in a study of T-cell memory formation after mild COVID-19 listed by TCRdb under 2021. For context, the study as a whole: TCR sequence clusters from the two donors were largely donor specific. Longitudinal TCRalpha and TCRbeta repertoire sequencing tracked T-cell clones expanding and contracting after mild COVID-19 in a couple of donors. Two young, previously healthy adult volunteers made up the cohort, one male and one female. The research as a whole found: The detection of some responding clones in pre-infection memory suggests that pre-existing cross-reactive memory T cells joined the SARS-CoV-2 response. From day 15 to 85, contracting clones showed balanced CD4/CD8 phenotypes, whereas a second wave of clones that expanded from day 15 to 37 leaned towards CD4+. SARS-CoV-2 specificity was not confirmed for the second-wave clones peaking on day 37. Contracting CD4+ clones turned up mainly in the CM and EM memory subsets, whereas EMRA was where CD8+ clones were enriched. Only two mild cases were covered by the study, and larger cohorts that include severe cases with pre-infection samples were considered necessary.

Ficoll-Paque density gradient centrifugation was used to isolate PBMCs. As concerns this clonotype: Its antigen remains undetermined. No base quality information exists; no much larger clone differs at one position.

Instrument used: Illumina NovaSeq 6000. TCRalpha and TCRbeta cDNA libraries were constructed by 5'RACE with constant-segment primers, with sample barcodes and unique molecular identifiers being introduced. RNA was extracted from every sample with Trizol reagent. The libraries were amplified in two PCR steps, and the second step added a second sample barcode and Illumina TruSeq adapters. The libraries were sequenced on an Illumina NovaSeq using 2 x 150 bp paired-end reads. As for the authors' bioinformatics: The reads were demultiplexed and collapsed into UMI-guided consensus sequences using migec v1.2.7. Using mixcr v2.1.11, the UMI consensuses were aligned to TRA and TRB V and J templates and assembled into clonotypes. Expanded or contracted clonotypes were those called significant by both edgeR and NoisET, with noise models trained on biological replicates. For edgeR calls, a false discovery rate-adjusted p below 0.01 and a log2 fold-change threshold of 1 were applied. As an exploratory analysis of dynamics, PCA with hierarchical clustering was applied to max-normalized trajectories of the 1000 most abundant clonotypes. Separately sequenced CD4+ and CD8+ repertoires were used to assign a CD4 or CD8 phenotype to each responding clone. TCRdb reworked the public reads: Q25 trimming with fastp, MiXCR clone assembly, productive beta chains retained. Rows are unified per CDR3 protein, each entry keeping the most common DNA and genes. Here the V and J calls rest on TCRdb's processing, not on the authors' analysis. Here the sample has around 340,000 distinct CDR3 sequences; under 25% occur a single time. Clones ranked in the top ten supply around 12% of the sample.

Source material: PBMCs or a T cell subset sorted from them (not recorded which). This receptor was taken from an adult woman who had mild COVID-19 (a few samples of this study predate the infection). The sample titles of this study are shuffled in the database, so cell type and time point are left out; the donor was told from shared clones.

In nucleotide form, the sequence is TGTGCCAGCAGTTTTTTAGGAGCGGCCCTCCAAGGCTACAATGAGCAGTTCTTC. It specifies CASSFLGAALQGYNEQFF. The chain joins TRBV27 to TRBJ2-1; TRBD2 is possibly the D segment (5 matching bases). The CDR3 covers 18 residues, taking in both the cysteine and the phenylalanine. Solely the CDR3 DNA is kept, with 54 bases framed from the first base. V and J are truncated by 3 bases and 3 bases respectively, leaving an intervening sequence of 21 bases. Looking up the germline V gene (reference sequence) yields CDR1 MNHEY and CDR2 SMNVEV.